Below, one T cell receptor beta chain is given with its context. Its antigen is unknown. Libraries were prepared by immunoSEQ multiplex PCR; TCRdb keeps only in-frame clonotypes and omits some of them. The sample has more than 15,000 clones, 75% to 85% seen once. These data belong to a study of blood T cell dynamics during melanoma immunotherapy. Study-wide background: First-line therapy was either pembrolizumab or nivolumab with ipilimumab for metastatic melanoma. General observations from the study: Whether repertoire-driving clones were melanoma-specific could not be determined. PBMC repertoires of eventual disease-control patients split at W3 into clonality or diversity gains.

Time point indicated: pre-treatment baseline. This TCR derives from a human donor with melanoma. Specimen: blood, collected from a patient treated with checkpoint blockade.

CDR3 sequence (DNA): TGTGCCAGCGACAGGGGGCGTCCTCTGGTCAATGAGCAGTTCTTC. Protein: CASDRGRPLVNEQFF. This chain joins TRBV6-6 and TRBJ2-1; 10 bases are a match to TRBD1. Looked up from germline, CDR1 is MNHNY and CDR2 is SVGAGI (reference sequence). The J segment lost 6 bases and the V segment lost 8 bases, leaving 10 bases of the junction unmatched. The CDR3 spans 15 residues.